This record covers a single T cell receptor beta chain. The antigen remains undetermined. These data are taken from a study of T cell repertoires in cytomegalovirus infection. Regarding the study as a whole: Using cumulative public TCR beta family frequency, the authors identified those who carried CMV together with the relevant HLA.

TCRdb ran MiXCR on the reads and lists one entry per CDR3 protein. This table has more than 250,000 distinct CDR3 sequences, around 25% appearing once. From germline, CDR1 is LGHNA and CDR2 YSLEER. The V end was cut by 0 bases, the J end by 6 bases, with 12 bases between. CDR3 length equals 15 residues. The clonotype was recovered from a human donor in good health (CMV status not recorded). Some clones in this sample may be carry-over from other donors' samples. Sequencing used cultured PBMCs, obtained from culture after CMV antigen stimulation. V is TRBV4-3 and J is TRBJ2-1; D ambiguous. The CDR3 nucleotides read TGCGCCAGCAGCCAAGAAGCCGCCCTGCGCAATGAGCAGTTCTTC. This gives the protein CASSQEAALRNEQFF.